The clone carrying this T cell receptor beta chain turned up a few times. Its antigen is unidentified. This record belongs to a study of shared clonotypes between healthy human individuals. Across the study: Three plates were used per donor for CD4 naive, three for CD4 memory, two for CD8 naive and one for CD8 memory. Regarding the study as a whole: Although depth was large, rarefaction showed that sequencing of the sorted subsets was incomplete.

Method: immunoSEQ multiplex PCR; TCRdb's copy keeps in-frame clones and lacks some. The sample records approximately 2.5 million clones, just over 90% being singletons. All participating donors were Caucasian adults from Nashville, Tennessee. Researchers partitioned CD4+ cells into CD45RA+ naive and CD45RA-negative memory subsets. CDR1 SGHRS and CDR2 YFSETQ come from the germline V gene. The CDR3 covers 15 residues. With V trimmed by 1 base and J by 4 bases, 4 bases remained unmatched. This TCR derives from a man younger than 35 in good health. The chain joins TRBV5-1 to TRBJ1-5; 8 nucleotides align to TRBD1. The sample taken for sequencing was naive CD4+ T cells sorted from blood. The sample's subset: CD45RA+ positively selected. The CDR3 here is CASSLTGQVNQPQHF. The CDR3 DNA reads as TGCGCCAGCAGCTTGACGGGACAGGTGAATCAGCCCCAGCATTTT.